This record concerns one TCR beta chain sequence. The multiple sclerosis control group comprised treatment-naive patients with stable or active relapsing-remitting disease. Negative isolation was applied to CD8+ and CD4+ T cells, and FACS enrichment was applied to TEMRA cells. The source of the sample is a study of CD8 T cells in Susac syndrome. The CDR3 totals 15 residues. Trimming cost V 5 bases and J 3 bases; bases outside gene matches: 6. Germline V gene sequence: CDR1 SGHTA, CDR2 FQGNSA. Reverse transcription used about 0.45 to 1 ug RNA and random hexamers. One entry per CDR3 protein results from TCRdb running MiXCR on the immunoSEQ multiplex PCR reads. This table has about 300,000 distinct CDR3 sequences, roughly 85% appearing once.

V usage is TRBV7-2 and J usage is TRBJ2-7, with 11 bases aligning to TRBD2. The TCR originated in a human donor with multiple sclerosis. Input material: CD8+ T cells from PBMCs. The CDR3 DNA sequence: TGTGCCAGCAGCGAAGACGGACTAGCGGGCTACGAGCAGTACTTC. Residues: CASSEDGLAGYEQYF.